The TCR beta chain under discussion was sequenced for a study of lymphopenia after photon versus proton radiotherapy. Study-wide findings and caveats: After the lymphocyte nadir, photon-treated repertoires showed oligoclonal expansion, especially of CD8+ Temra cells. Relative stability marked proton patients; photon patients lost diversity and naive cells. Larger post-nadir TCR diversity loss correlated inversely with survival in deceased patients. Authors raise, but do not show, better survival with proton therapy.

Turning to this clone: The antigen remains unidentified.

The method was immunoSEQ multiplex PCR; TCRdb's version includes in-frame clones alone and lacks a portion of them. The table shows some 76,000 clones, with under 95% occurring only once. Between the trimmed V and J ends, which lost 1 base and 7 bases, there was a span of 17 bases. CDR3 size: 16 residues. Germline CDR1 reads LGHNA; CDR2 reads YNFKEQ. This chain joins TRBV4-2 and TRBJ2-1; D is tentatively TRBD1 or TRBD2 (6 bases each). The sequenced sample was peripheral blood, obtained from a patient treated with photon-based radiotherapy. This receptor was identified in a woman aged 40 to 55 with cholangiocarcinoma. The CDR3: CASSQVGGRTENEQFF. The CDR3 nucleotides are TGTGCCAGCAGCCAAGTCGGGGGCCGAACAGAAAATGAGCAGTTCTTC.